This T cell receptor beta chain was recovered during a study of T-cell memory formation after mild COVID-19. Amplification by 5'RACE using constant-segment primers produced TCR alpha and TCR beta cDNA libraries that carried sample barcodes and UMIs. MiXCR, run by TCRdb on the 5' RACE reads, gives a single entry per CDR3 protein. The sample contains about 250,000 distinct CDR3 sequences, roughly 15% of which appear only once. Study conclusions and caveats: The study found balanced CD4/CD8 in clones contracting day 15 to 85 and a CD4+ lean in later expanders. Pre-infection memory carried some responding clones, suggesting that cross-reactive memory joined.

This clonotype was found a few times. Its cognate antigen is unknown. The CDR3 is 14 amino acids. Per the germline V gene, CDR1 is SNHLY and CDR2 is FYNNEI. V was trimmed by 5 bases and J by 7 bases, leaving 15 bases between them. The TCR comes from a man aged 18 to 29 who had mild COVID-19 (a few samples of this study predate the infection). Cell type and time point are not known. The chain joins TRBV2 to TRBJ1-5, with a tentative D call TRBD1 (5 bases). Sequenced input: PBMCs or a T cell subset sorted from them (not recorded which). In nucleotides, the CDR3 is TGTGCCAGCAGTTTTCAGGGATCAATACAGCCCCAGCATTTT. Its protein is CASSFQGSIQPQHF.